This T cell receptor beta chain was obtained from a study of T cell repertoires in cytomegalovirus infection. With regard to this clonotype: Its antigen is unidentified.

V shed 4 bases and J 8 bases; nucleotides not matched to a gene: 5. The CDR3 runs 14 residues. Germline CDR1 and CDR2: SEHNR and FQNEAQ (reference sequence). TCRdb reprocessed the reads with MiXCR, giving one entry per CDR3 protein. The table has some 350,000 distinct CDR3 sequences, roughly 34% seen once; the top ten hold around an eighth. Sequenced here: cultured PBMCs, sampled from culture after CMV antigen stimulation. The chain employs TRBV7-9 and TRBJ2-5, with 12 nucleotides matching TRBD2. This receptor was obtained from a human donor in good health (CMV status not recorded). Some clones in this sample may be carry-over from other donors' samples. The CDR3: CASSSYGLAGTQYF. In nucleotides, the CDR3 is TGTGCCAGCAGCTCATATGGACTAGCGGGAACCCAGTACTTC.